The 17 T cell receptor beta chains below come from one sample, sequenced in a study of blood T cell repertoires in COVID-19. The assay was immunoSEQ multiplex PCR, and TCRdb's table has in-frame clones only and misses some. The sample holds more than 95,000 clones; 90% are singletons and the top ten take 1.5% to 2%. The sequencing sample was made of peripheral blood. The origin of the receptors is a man aged 55 to 70 with acute or convalescent COVID-19.

The chain joins TRBV19 to TRBJ1-3; 7 bases fit TRBD1. From germline, CDR1 is LNHDA and CDR2 SQIVND (reference sequence). The CDR3 runs 14 residues. Losses at the gene ends were 7 bases for V and 4 bases for J; bases not matched to a gene: 7. DNA of the CDR3: TGTGCCAGTATCCCGACAGGGAAGGGAAACACCATATATTTT. Translating it yields CASIPTGKGNTIYF.

The chain is built from TRBV6-5 and TRBJ1-5; D perhaps matches TRBD1 (5 bases). V dropped 5 bases and J dropped 2 bases, with 13 bases sitting between them. The germline CDR1 and CDR2 sequences are MNHEY and SVGAGI. The CDR3 is 15 residues long. Here the CDR3 DNA reads TGTGCCAGCAGTCTGTCAGGGATTGGCAATCAGCCCCAGCATTTT. The encoded protein is CASSLSGIGNQPQHF.

The CDR3: CASSEGRLGYTF. CDR3 bases: TGTGCCAGCAGCGAAGGGAGATTAGGCTACACCTTC. This sequence joins TRBV7-9 and TRBJ1-2; unclear D gene. The ends were cut back, 5 bases at V and 8 bases at J, with 12 bases in the middle. Per the germline V gene, CDR1 is SEHNR and CDR2 is FQNEAQ (reference sequence). The CDR3 has 12 residues. Together with reference TRBV7-9 and TRBJ1-2, the CDR3 gives the full variable domain: DTGVSQNPRHKITKRGQNVTFRCDPISEHNRLYWYRQTLGQGPEFLTYFQNEAQLEKSRLLSDRFSAERPKGSFSTLEIQRTEQGDSAMYLCASSEGRLGYTFGSGTRLTVV.

The rearrangement joins TRBV6-6 to TRBJ2-3; TRBD2 matches at 7 bases. Trimming removed 2 bases from V and 4 bases from J; junction bases left unmatched: 9. CDR1 MNHNY and CDR2 SVGAGI come from the germline V gene (reference sequence). The CDR3 runs 16 residues. The CDR3 reads CASSYQDRAGADTQYF. CDR3 nucleotides: TGTGCCAGCAGTTACCAGGATCGGGCGGGGGCAGATACGCAGTATTTT.

The J gene is TRBJ2-7, the V gene TRBV2; possible D gene TRBD1, 6 bases. Trimming removed 7 bases at V and 6 bases at J, with 13 bases between. This CDR3 spans 12 amino acids. CDR1 is SNHLY, CDR2 FYNNEI, per germline. The DNA of the CDR3 is TGTGCCAGCAATCAACAGGGTCCCGAGCAGTACGTC. It encodes CASNQQGPEQYV.

The chain joins TRBV4-2 to TRBJ1-1; possible D gene TRBD1, 5 bases. The germline gives CDR1 LGHNA, CDR2 YNFKEQ. CDR3 length equals 15 residues. Trimming took 7 bases from V and 0 from J, leaving 15 bases between them. CDR3 loop: CASTLRGSLNTEAFF. The DNA for the CDR3 is TGTGCCAGCACCTTACGGGGGAGTTTGAACACTGAAGCTTTCTTT.

The chain carries TRBV5-4 and TRBJ2-7; D is ambiguous. The CDR3 loop spans 15 amino acids. Germline lookup yields CDR1 SGHNT and CDR2 YYREEE (reference sequence). The V and J ends lost 0 bases and 3 bases respectively, with 13 bases between them. CDR3 nucleotide sequence: TGTGCCAGCAGCTTGGTACAGAGAAGCTTCTACGAGCAGTACTTC. This encodes CASSLVQRSFYEQYF.

V is TRBV18 and J is TRBJ1-3; TRBD1 matches 7 bases. V shed 3 bases and J 0 bases; nucleotides not matched to a gene: 2. The CDR3 runs 15 residues. The V gene's germline CDR1 is KGHSH and CDR2 LQKENI. The CDR3 reads CASSPGQDSGNTIYF. DNA for the CDR3: TGTGCCAGCTCACCCGGACAGGACTCTGGAAACACCATATATTTT.

The chain is built from TRBV6-6 and TRBJ1-2; 7 bases are a match to TRBD1. CDR1 and CDR2 (germline): MNHNY, SVGAGI (reference sequence). The V segment lost 3 bases and the J segment 4 bases; nucleotides outside the gene matches: 5. The CDR3 is 14 amino acids. Written as DNA, the CDR3 is TGTGCCAGCAGTTATGAGGACAGGTTCTATGGCTACACCTTC. Translating it yields CASSYEDRFYGYTF.

V usage is TRBV7-2 and J usage is TRBJ1-1; D is perhaps TRBD1 (5 bases). The CDR3 runs 13 residues. Germline CDR1 SGHTA, CDR2 FQGNSA. Trimming stripped 5 bases from V and 0 bases from J, with 7 bases between. The CDR3 here is CASSRQMNTEAFF. The CDR3 DNA sequence: TGTGCCAGCAGCCGACAGATGAACACTGAAGCTTTCTTT. Based on the CDR3 plus reference TRBV7-2 and TRBJ1-1, the full variable domain is GAGVSQSPSNKVTEKGKDVELRCDPISGHTALYWYRQSLGQGLEFLIYFQGNSAPDKSGLPSDRFSAERTGGSVSTLTIQRTQQEDSAVYLCASSRQMNTEAFFGQGTRLTVV.

The chain links TRBV19 to TRBJ1-3; the D is unclear. V lost 7 bases and J 4 bases, leaving 14 bases between the germline ends. Germline V gene sequence: CDR1 LNHDA, CDR2 SQIVND (reference sequence). This CDR3 has 14 amino acids. The CDR3 DNA follows: TGTGCCAGTACCCCGGGAGCGATAGGAAACACCATATATTTT. Translating it yields CASTPGAIGNTIYF.

This clone was counted between two and nine times. This rearrangement joins TRBV5-6 to TRBJ1-3; D is unclear. Germline CDR1 SGHDT, CDR2 YYEEEE. Trimming left V 1 base short and J 0 bases short, with 11 bases between. The CDR3 covers 16 residues. The CDR3 loop is CASSLFPSYSGNTIYF. For the CDR3, the DNA is TGTGCCAGCAGCTTGTTCCCTTCGTACTCTGGAAACACCATATATTTT.

This sequence joins TRBV7-9 and TRBJ2-2; 7 bases are shared with TRBD1. The ends lost 5 bases at V and 2 bases at J; junction bases unmatched: 8. The CDR3 totals 16 residues. Germline loops: CDR1 SEHNR, CDR2 FQNEAQ (reference sequence). The CDR3 protein is CASSPPGQENTGELFF. The CDR3 bases are TGTGCCAGCAGCCCCCCAGGACAGGAAAACACCGGGGAGCTGTTTTTT.

The chain couples TRBV3-1 (or the pseudogene TRBV3-2) to TRBJ1-1; D unclear. CDR3 length equals 13 residues. Trimming removed 6 bases from V and 0 bases from J, with 8 bases in between. Germline V gene sequence: CDR1 LGHDT, CDR2 YNNKEL (reference sequence). The CDR3 loop reads CASSRDLNTEAFF. CDR3 nucleotide sequence: TGTGCCAGCAGTCGAGACTTGAACACTGAAGCTTTCTTT.

The chain combines TRBV30 with TRBJ1-2, with 7 bases fitting TRBD1. The CDR3 is made up of 18 amino acids. Germline V CDR1 and CDR2: GTSNPN, SVGIG (reference sequence). V was pared by 0 bases and J by 5 bases, with 18 bases of the junction left unmatched. The CDR3 nucleotides read TGTGCCTGGAGTGTAAGGGTATCCGGGACAGCTATCCGGTATGGCTACACCTTC. Protein product: CAWSVRVSGTAIRYGYTF.

J is TRBJ1-3 and V is TRBV13, with 7 bases lining up with TRBD1. CDR1 and CDR2 from the germline V gene are PRHDT and FYEKMQ (reference sequence). CDR3 length equals 16 residues. Losses at the gene ends were 1 base for V and 3 bases for J; bases not matched to a gene: 6. The CDR3 nucleotides read TGTGCCAGCAGCTTAGTTTGGACAGGAGGTGGAAACACCATATATTTT. The encoded protein is CASSLVWTGGGNTIYF.

V gene TRBV28 combines with J gene TRBJ1-3; 7 positions match TRBD1. This CDR3 is 15 amino acids long. V shed 6 bases and J 9 bases; nucleotides not matched to a gene: 14. The germline V gene encodes CDR1 MDHEN and CDR2 SYDVKM. CDR3 sequence (DNA): TGTGCCAGCAGCTCGACAGGGCCCTTGAAGCTCACCATATATTTT. Translating it yields CASSSTGPLKLTIYF.